The 21 T cell receptor beta chains below all came from one sample that was sequenced in a study of immune evolution from preneoplasia to lung adenocarcinoma. Clones were read by immunoSEQ multiplex PCR, and TCRdb kept only the in-frame ones, dropping some. The data show tens of thousands of clones, more than 60% seen once. The material sequenced was FFPE invasive lung adenocarcinoma tissue. The source is a person in their sixties or seventies with lung adenocarcinoma.

V usage is TRBV5-1 and J usage is TRBJ2-2, with D hard to call. Germline V gives CDR1 SGHRS, CDR2 YFSETQ. The CDR3 runs to 14 residues. The V and J ends lost 2 bases and 3 bases respectively, with 8 bases between them. CDR3 protein: CASSLFMDTGELFF. The CDR3, as DNA: TGCGCCAGCAGCTTATTTATGGACACCGGGGAGCTGTTTTTT.

CDR3 residues: CASSYGTGYSEAFF. The CDR3, as DNA: TGTGCCAGCAGCTACGGGACAGGCTACTCCGAAGCTTTCTTT. The V gene is TRBV27, the J gene TRBJ1-1; 8 positions match TRBD1. This CDR3 is 14 amino acids long. Per germline, CDR1 MNHEY and CDR2 SMNVEV (reference sequence). V was clipped by 6 bases and J by 8 bases; unmatched bases: 11.

This chain joins TRBV7-2 and TRBJ2-1; the D gene is possibly TRBD2 (6 bases). Germline V gene sequence: CDR1 SGHTA, CDR2 FQGNSA. The CDR3 totals 15 residues. Trimming stripped 5 bases from V and 4 bases from J, with 15 bases between. CDR3 protein: CASSPPAGRYNEQFF. CDR3 nucleotides: TGTGCCAGCAGCCCGCCGGCGGGGCGTTACAATGAGCAGTTCTTC. The whole variable domain, filled in from reference TRBV7-2 and TRBJ2-1, reads GAGVSQSPSNKVTEKGKDVELRCDPISGHTALYWYRQSLGQGLEFLIYFQGNSAPDKSGLPSDRFSAERTGGSVSTLTIQRTQQEDSAVYLCASSPPAGRYNEQFFGPGTRLTVL.

This clone was counted a few times. The V call is TRBV27, the J call TRBJ2-7; TRBD1 is a possible D gene (6 bases). The CDR3 totals 15 residues. Trimming removed 4 bases at V and 1 base at J, with 14 bases between. CDR1 and CDR2 from the germline V gene are MNHEY and SMNVEV (reference sequence). CDR3 bases: TGTGCCAGCAGTTCCCTAACAGGGAATTCCTACGAGCAGTACTTC. Amino acids: CASSSLTGNSYEQYF.

The chain couples TRBV29-1 to TRBJ1-5; perhaps TRBD1 as D (5 bases). Germline lookup yields CDR1 SQVTM and CDR2 ANQGSEA. V lost 4 bases, J lost 3 bases, and 7 bases lay in between. This CDR3 region has 12 residues. The CDR3 nucleotides are TGCAGCGTTGGGGGACTCAATCAGCCCCAGCATTTT. Amino acids: CSVGGLNQPQHF.

The chain joins TRBV5-5 to TRBJ1-5; 8 bases map to TRBD1. Germline-derived CDR1 and CDR2 are SGHKS and YYEKEE (reference sequence). The ends lost 0 bases at V and 7 bases at J; junction bases unmatched: 18. CDR3 length: 19 amino acids. The CDR3 protein is CASSLEARGRHKAGQPQHF. CDR3 DNA sequence: TGTGCCAGCAGCTTGGAGGCCAGGGGGCGACATAAGGCTGGACAGCCCCAGCATTTT.

The rearrangement joins TRBV9 to TRBJ2-3; 7 bases are shared with TRBD2. This CDR3 region has 14 residues. The V segment lost 3 bases and the J segment 5 bases; nucleotides outside the gene matches: 6. Germline CDR1 and CDR2: SGDLS and YYNGEE. For the CDR3, the DNA is TGTGCCAGCAGCGAACGACTAGCCAGAGATACGCAGTATTTT. Amino acids: CASSERLARDTQYF.

The V call is TRBV6-5, the J call TRBJ2-1; D remains unclear. V was cut by 6 bases and J by 6 bases, with 15 bases left in between. CDR1 MNHEY and CDR2 SVGAGI come from the germline V gene. The CDR3 has 14 amino acids. The CDR3 sequence: CASSRVGAVNEQFF. The CDR3 region has the DNA TGTGCCAGCAGCCGCGTGGGTGCCGTCAATGAGCAGTTCTTC.

The gene calls are TRBV7-9 and TRBJ2-5; 8 bases match TRBD2. This CDR3 has 14 residues. Germline-derived CDR1 and CDR2 are SEHNR and FQNEAQ (reference sequence). J was trimmed by 4 bases and V by 5 bases; bases with no gene match: 6. The CDR3 loop reads CASSPSAGGETQYF. The CDR3 DNA follows: TGTGCCAGCAGCCCGTCGGCGGGAGGAGAGACCCAGTACTTC.

J is TRBJ2-7 and V is TRBV18; a weak D match, TRBD2 (5 bases). Trimming shortened V by 3 bases and J by 0 bases, and 9 bases separated the two germline ends. In germline, CDR1 is KGHSH, CDR2 LQKENI. The CDR3 is 14 amino acids. The CDR3 nucleotides read TGTGCCAGCTCACCCGGACTGAGCTCCTACGAGCAGTACTTC. Its protein product is CASSPGLSSYEQYF.

The rearrangement links TRBV18 to TRBJ1-2, with 7 bases lining up with TRBD1. The V and J ends lost 2 bases and 4 bases, in that order; junction bases with no gene match: 7. Germline V CDR1 and CDR2: KGHSH, LQKENI. The CDR3 consists of 15 residues. CDR3 sequence (DNA): TGTGCCAGCTCACCAATGTTACAGGGGACCTATGGCTACACCTTC. Translated: CASSPMLQGTYGYTF.

This rearrangement joins TRBV19 to TRBJ2-7, with D uncertain. CDR1 LNHDA and CDR2 SQIVND come from the germline V gene (reference sequence). V lost 1 base and J lost 5, with 12 bases in between. This CDR3 region has 14 residues. The CDR3 is CASSIGASSHEQYF. The DNA for the CDR3 is TGTGCCAGTAGTATAGGGGCCAGCAGCCACGAGCAGTACTTC.

This chain links TRBV7-2 with TRBJ2-5; a possible D gene is TRBD1 (6 bases). Per the germline V gene, CDR1 is SGHTA and CDR2 is FQGNSA. The CDR3 runs 14 residues. V lost 5 bases, J lost 2 bases, and 12 bases lay in between. The CDR3 bases are TGTGCCAGCAGCCGAACAGGGCCGCAAGAGACCCAGTACTTC. This translates into CASSRTGPQETQYF. Looking up the rest from reference TRBV7-2 and TRBJ2-5 gives the full variable domain: GAGVSQSPSNKVTEKGKDVELRCDPISGHTALYWYRQSLGQGLEFLIYFQGNSAPDKSGLPSDRFSAERTGGSVSTLTIQRTQQEDSAVYLCASSRTGPQETQYFGPGTRLLVL.

The CDR3 reads CASRDRVLYTF. CDR3 in DNA: TGTGCCAGCAGGGACAGGGTCCTCTACACCTTC. The chain employs TRBV28 and TRBJ1-2; 8 bases map to TRBD1. Germline CDR1 is MDHEN and CDR2 is SYDVKM. The CDR3 loop spans 11 amino acids. With V trimmed by 6 bases and J by 10 bases, 4 bases remained unmatched.

This clone has just one count. This chain joins TRBV7-6 and TRBJ2-3; D possibly corresponds to TRBD2 (7 bases). This CDR3 comprises 16 residues. V lost 2 bases and J 0 bases, leaving 12 bases between the germline ends. Germline CDR1 reads SGHVS; CDR2 reads FNYEAQ. The CDR3 DNA is TGTGCCAGCAGCTTATGGGGGGGCATAAGCACAGATACGCAGTATTTT. It encodes CASSLWGGISTDTQYF. Drawing the rest from reference TRBV7-6 and TRBJ2-3, the complete variable domain is GAGVSQSPRYKVTKRGQDVALRCDPISGHVSLYWYRQALGQGPEFLTYFNYEAQQDKSGLPNDRFSAERPEGSISTLTIQRTEQRDSAMYRCASSLWGGISTDTQYFGPGTRLTVL.

The rearrangement uses TRBV7-8 and TRBJ2-1; TRBD1 aligns across 11 bases. Germline V gene sequence: CDR1 SGHVS, CDR2 FQNEAQ. V dropped 5 bases and J dropped 2; count of bases not matched to a gene: 11. The CDR3 is made up of 18 amino acids. For the CDR3, the DNA is TGTGCCAGCAGCCCCCGTCCTCCGGGACAGGGGGCCTACAATGAGCAGTTCTTC. Protein sequence: CASSPRPPGQGAYNEQFF.

The genes are TRBV19 and TRBJ2-7; 7 nucleotides match TRBD1. The CDR3 loop spans 12 amino acids. The germline gives CDR1 LNHDA, CDR2 SQIVND (reference sequence). The V and J ends lost 6 bases and 3 bases, in that order; junction bases with no gene match: 2. In nucleotides, the CDR3 is TGTGCCAGTAGCAGGGGGTTCTACGAGCAGTACTTC. Translated: CASSRGFYEQYF.

The V gene is TRBV12-5, the J gene TRBJ1-1, with 7 bases that match TRBD1. The CDR3 length is 14 residues. J gave up 6 bases and V 1 base, and 5 bases lay outside the gene matches. Germline V lookup: CDR1 LGHNT, CDR2 FRNRAP. Written as DNA, the CDR3 is TGTGCTAGTGGTTTGGGACAGGGATGGGCTGAAGCTTTCTTT. It is translated as CASGLGQGWAEAFF.

The chain combines TRBV6-1 with TRBJ2-5; D is unclear. The ends were cut back, 6 bases at V and 2 bases at J, with 13 bases in the middle. In germline, CDR1 is MNHNS, CDR2 SASEGT. The CDR3 is made up of 14 amino acids. CDR3 bases: TGTGCCAGCAGCTCCCAAAAACCACAAGAGACCCAGTACTTC. This gives the protein CASSSQKPQETQYF.

The chain couples TRBV4-1 to TRBJ2-1, with 7 bases that match TRBD2. The V gene end was trimmed by 4 bases and the J gene end by 0 bases; junction bases not matched to a gene: 9. The germline CDR1 and CDR2 sequences are MGHRA and YSYEKL. The CDR3 is 17 amino acids. The chain's CDR3 is CASSRLGRVGSYNEQFF. The CDR3 DNA is TGCGCCAGCAGCCGCCTGGGGAGGGTGGGCTCCTACAATGAGCAGTTCTTC.

The CDR3 protein is CASRRTGNYGYTF. The CDR3 DNA reads as TGTGCCAGCAGAAGGACAGGGAACTATGGCTACACCTTC. The chain links TRBV6-1 to TRBJ1-2, with TRBD1 identical over 8 bases. This CDR3 is 13 amino acids long. After removal of 6 bases from V and 2 bases from J, the junction contained 2 bases not matched to a gene. Germline V gene lookup returns CDR1 MNHNS and CDR2 SASEGT.